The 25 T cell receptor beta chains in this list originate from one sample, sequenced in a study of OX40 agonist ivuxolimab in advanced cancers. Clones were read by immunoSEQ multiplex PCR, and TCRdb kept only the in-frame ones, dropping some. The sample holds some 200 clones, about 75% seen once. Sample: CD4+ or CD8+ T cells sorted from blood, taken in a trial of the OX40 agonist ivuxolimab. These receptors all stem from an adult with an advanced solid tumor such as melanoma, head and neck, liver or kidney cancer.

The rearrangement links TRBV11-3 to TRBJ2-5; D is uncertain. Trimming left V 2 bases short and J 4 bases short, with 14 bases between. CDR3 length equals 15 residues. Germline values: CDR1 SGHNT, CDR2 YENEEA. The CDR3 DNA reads TGTGCCAGCAGCTTAACTGAAGTCCCAGCAGAGACCCAGTACTTC. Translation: CASSLTEVPAETQYF.

The CDR3 DNA sequence: TGTGCCAGCAGAACCGGGACAGGGGGTCTCAATGAGCAGTTCTTC. It encodes CASRTGTGGLNEQFF. This sequence joins TRBV28 and TRBJ2-1; 11 positions match TRBD1. The V gene end was trimmed by 6 bases and the J gene end by 6 bases; junction bases not matched to a gene: 7. The CDR3 is 15 residues long. CDR1 and CDR2 from the germline V gene are MDHEN and SYDVKM.

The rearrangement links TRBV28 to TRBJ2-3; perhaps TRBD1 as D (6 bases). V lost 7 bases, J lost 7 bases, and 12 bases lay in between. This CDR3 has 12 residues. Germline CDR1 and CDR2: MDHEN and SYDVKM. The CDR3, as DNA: TGTGCCAGCACGGACAGCCACAATACGCAGTATTTT. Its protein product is CASTDSHNTQYF.

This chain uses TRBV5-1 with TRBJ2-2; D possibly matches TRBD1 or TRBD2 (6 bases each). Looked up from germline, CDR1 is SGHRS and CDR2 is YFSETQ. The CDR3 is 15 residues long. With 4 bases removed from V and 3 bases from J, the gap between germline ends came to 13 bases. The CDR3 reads CASSRAGGDTGELFF. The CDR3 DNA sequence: TGCGCCAGCAGCCGCGCCGGGGGCGACACCGGGGAGCTGTTTTTT.

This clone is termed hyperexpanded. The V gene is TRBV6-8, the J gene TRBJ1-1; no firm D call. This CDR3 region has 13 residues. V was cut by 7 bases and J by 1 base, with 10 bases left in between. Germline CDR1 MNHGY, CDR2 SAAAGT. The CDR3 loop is CASTGVSNTEAFF. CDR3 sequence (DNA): TGTGCCAGCACGGGAGTATCGAACACTGAAGCTTTCTTT.

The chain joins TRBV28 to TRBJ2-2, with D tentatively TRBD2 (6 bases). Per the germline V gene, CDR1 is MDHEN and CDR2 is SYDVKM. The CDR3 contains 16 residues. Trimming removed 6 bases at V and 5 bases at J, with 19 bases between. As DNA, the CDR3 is TGTGCCAGCAGCCGCGTCGTCTCCGCGGGGACCGGGGAGCTGTTTTTT. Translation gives CASSRVVSAGTGELFF. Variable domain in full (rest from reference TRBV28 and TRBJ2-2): DVKVTQSSRYLVKRTGEKVFLECVQDMDHENMFWYRQDPGLGLRLIYFSYDVKMKEKGDIPEGYSVSREKKERFSLILESASTNQTSMYLCASSRVVSAGTGELFFGEGSRLTVL.

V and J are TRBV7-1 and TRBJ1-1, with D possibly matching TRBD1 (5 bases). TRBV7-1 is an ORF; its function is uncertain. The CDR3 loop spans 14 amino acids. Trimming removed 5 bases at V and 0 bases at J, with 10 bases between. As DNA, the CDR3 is TGTGCCAGCAGCCGTGGACAATTGAACACTGAAGCTTTCTTT. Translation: CASSRGQLNTEAFF.

CDR3 in amino acids: CASSAGLAIYNEQFF. Here the CDR3 DNA reads TGTGCCAGCAGCGCGGGACTAGCCATCTACAATGAGCAGTTCTTC. The rearrangement links TRBV7-7 to TRBJ2-1, with 9 nucleotides matching TRBD2. There are 15 residues in the CDR3. The V gene's germline CDR1 is SSHAT and CDR2 FNYEAQ (reference sequence). The V segment lost 5 bases and the J segment 3 bases; nucleotides outside the gene matches: 5.

CDR3 DNA: TGTGCCTGGAGTGTACTCTCTGGGAGTAATAATTCACCCCTCCACTTT. Translated, it gives CAWSVLSGSNNSPLHF. This sequence joins TRBV30 and TRBJ1-6; D uncertain. CDR3 length: 16 residues. The germline V gene has CDR1 GTSNPN and CDR2 SVGIG (reference sequence). The V end lost 0 bases, the J end lost 5 bases, and 14 bases lay between the germline ends.

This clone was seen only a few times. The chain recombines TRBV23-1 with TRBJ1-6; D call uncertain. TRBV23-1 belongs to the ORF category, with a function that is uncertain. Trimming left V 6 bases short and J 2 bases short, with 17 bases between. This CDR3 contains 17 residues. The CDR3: CASSQEEEPTYNSPLHF. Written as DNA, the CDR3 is TGCGCCAGCAGCCAAGAAGAGGAGCCAACCTATAATTCACCCCTCCACTTT.

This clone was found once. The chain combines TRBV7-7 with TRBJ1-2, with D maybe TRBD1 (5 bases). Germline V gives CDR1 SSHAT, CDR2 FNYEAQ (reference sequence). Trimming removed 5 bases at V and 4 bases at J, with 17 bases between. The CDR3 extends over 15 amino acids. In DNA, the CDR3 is TGTGCCAGCAGCCGATGGATCGGGGGGTCCTATGGCTACACCTTC. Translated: CASSRWIGGSYGYTF.

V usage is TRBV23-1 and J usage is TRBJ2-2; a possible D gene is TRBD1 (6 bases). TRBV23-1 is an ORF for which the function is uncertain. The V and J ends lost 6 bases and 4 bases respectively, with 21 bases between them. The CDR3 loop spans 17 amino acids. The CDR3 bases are TGCGCCAGCAGCACAGCCTTGGGGGCTGGTGTCACCGGGGAGCTGTTTTTT. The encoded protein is CASSTALGAGVTGELFF.

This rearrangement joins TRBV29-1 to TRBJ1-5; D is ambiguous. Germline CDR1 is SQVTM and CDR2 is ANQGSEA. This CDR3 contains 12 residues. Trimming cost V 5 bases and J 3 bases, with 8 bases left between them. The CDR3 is CSVRGSNQPQHF. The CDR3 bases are TGCAGCGTTCGGGGATCCAATCAGCCCCAGCATTTT.

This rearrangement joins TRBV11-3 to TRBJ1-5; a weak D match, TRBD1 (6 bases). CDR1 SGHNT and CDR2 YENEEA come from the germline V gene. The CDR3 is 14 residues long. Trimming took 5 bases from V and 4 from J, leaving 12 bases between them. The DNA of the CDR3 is TGTGCCAGCAGCACGACAGGCGATAATCAGCCCCAGCATTTT. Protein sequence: CASSTTGDNQPQHF.

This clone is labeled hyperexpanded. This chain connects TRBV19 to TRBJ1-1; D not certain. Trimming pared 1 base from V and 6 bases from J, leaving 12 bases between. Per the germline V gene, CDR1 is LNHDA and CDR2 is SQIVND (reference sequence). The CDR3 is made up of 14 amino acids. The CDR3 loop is CASSIGLRGPEAFF. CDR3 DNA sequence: TGTGCCAGTAGTATAGGTCTAAGAGGCCCTGAAGCTTTCTTT.

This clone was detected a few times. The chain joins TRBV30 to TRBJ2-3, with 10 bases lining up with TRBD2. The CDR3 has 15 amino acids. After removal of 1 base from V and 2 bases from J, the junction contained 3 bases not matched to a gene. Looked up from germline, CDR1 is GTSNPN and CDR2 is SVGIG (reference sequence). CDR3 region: CAWSASGSPTDTQYF. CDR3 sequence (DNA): TGTGCCTGGAGTGCTAGCGGGAGCCCCACAGATACGCAGTATTTT.

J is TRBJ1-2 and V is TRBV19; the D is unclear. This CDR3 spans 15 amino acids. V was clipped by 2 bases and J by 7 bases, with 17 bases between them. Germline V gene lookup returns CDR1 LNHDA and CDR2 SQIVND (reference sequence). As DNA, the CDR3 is TGTGCCAGTAGTATAAACCTATGGACGCTGGCTGGCTACACCTTC. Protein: CASSINLWTLAGYTF.

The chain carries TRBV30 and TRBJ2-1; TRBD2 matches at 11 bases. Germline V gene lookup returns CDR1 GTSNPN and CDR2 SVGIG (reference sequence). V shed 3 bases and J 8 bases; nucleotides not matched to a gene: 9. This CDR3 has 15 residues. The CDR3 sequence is CAWSLLAGAADEQFF. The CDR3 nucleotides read TGTGCCTGGAGCCTACTAGCGGGAGCCGCCGATGAGCAGTTCTTC.

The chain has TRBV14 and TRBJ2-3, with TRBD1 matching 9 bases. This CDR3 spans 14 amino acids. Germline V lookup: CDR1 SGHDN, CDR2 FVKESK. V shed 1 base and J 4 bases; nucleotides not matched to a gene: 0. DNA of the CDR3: TGTGCCAGCAGCCAAGGACAGGGGGCAGATACGCAGTATTTT. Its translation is CASSQGQGADTQYF.

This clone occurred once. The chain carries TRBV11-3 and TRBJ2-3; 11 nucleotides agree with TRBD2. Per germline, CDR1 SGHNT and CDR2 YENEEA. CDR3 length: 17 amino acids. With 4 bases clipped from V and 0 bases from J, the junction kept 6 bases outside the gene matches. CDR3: CASSSPTSGTSTDTQYF. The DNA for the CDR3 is TGTGCCAGCAGCTCCCCGACTAGCGGGACTAGCACAGATACGCAGTATTTT.

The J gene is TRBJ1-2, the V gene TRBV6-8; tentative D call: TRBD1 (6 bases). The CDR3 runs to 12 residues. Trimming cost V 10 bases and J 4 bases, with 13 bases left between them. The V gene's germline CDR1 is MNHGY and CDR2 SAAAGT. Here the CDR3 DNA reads TGTGCCATTAGTCAGGGGCCCTATGGCTACACCTTC. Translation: CAISQGPYGYTF.

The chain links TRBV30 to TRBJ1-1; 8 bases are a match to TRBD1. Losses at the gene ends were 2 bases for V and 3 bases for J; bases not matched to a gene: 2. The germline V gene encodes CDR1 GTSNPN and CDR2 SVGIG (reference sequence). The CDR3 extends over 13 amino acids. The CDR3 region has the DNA TGTGCCTGGAGTATACAGGGGGACACTGAAGCTTTCTTT. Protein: CAWSIQGDTEAFF.

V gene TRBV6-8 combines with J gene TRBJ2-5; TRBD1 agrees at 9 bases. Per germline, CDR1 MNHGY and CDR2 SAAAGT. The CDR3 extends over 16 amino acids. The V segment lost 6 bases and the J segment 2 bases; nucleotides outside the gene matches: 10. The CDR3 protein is CASRPGQGPRQETQYF. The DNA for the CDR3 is TGTGCCAGCAGACCCGGACAGGGGCCTAGACAAGAGACCCAGTACTTC.

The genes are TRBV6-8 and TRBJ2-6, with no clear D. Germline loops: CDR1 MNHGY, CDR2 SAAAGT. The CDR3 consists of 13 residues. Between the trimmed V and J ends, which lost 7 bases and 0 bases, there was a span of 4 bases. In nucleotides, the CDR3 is TGTGCCAGCAAGGGCTCTGGGGCCAACGTCCTGACTTTC. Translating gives CASKGSGANVLTF.

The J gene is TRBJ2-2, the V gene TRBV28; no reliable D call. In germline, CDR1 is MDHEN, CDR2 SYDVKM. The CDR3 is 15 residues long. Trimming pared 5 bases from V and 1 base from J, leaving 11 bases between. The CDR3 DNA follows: TGTGCCAGCAGTGACCCGTGGGGGAACACCGGGGAGCTGTTTTTT. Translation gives CASSDPWGNTGELFF.